Following are 21 T cell receptor beta chains from one sample sequenced in a study of cytomegalovirus exposure and HLA in healthy donors. The PCR ran on 60 Vbeta and 13 Jbeta primers. Some clones are missing from TCRdb's copy, which holds only in-frame ones; the method was immunoSEQ multiplex PCR. The table lists about 140,000 clones, roughly 75% of them singletons, with over 6.5% in the top ten. The specimen sequenced was PBMCs. All receptors come from a man in his forties in good health and CMV-seropositive.

This clone has a handful of counts. The chain has TRBV6-4 and TRBJ1-1; 9 nucleotides agree with TRBD1. Germline V lookup: CDR1 MRHNA, CDR2 SNTAGT. This CDR3 region has 14 residues. V shed 7 bases, J shed 5 bases, and the junction held 8 bases outside the gene matches. The CDR3 DNA follows: TGTGCCAGCAAGTGGACAGGGGTGGGAACTGAAGCTTTCTTT. Translation gives CASKWTGVGTEAFF.

The chain uses TRBV7-9 and TRBJ1-1; weak D call: TRBD1 (6 bases). The V gene's germline CDR1 is SEHNR and CDR2 FQNEAQ (reference sequence). The ends were cut back, 5 bases at V and 8 bases at J, with 18 bases in the middle. The CDR3 length is 14 residues. The CDR3 sequence: CASSVTTGMREAFF. The DNA of the CDR3 is TGTGCCAGCAGCGTAACCACAGGGATGAGGGAAGCTTTCTTT.

The chain uses TRBV10-3 and TRBJ1-2, with D hard to call. Germline-derived CDR1 and CDR2 are ENHRY and SYGVKD. Trimming cost V 5 bases and J 10 bases, with 14 bases left between them. This CDR3 has 12 residues. The chain's CDR3 is CAISSHGFDYTF. CDR3 bases: TGTGCCATCAGTTCACATGGTTTCGACTACACCTTC.

This chain connects TRBV6-1 to TRBJ2-7; the match to TRBD2 covers 7 bases. The CDR3 consists of 14 residues. V shed 6 bases and J 6 bases; nucleotides not matched to a gene: 11. Germline loops: CDR1 MNHNS, CDR2 SASEGT. As DNA, the CDR3 is TGTGCCAGCAGACCATGGACTAGTCCGGGCGAGCAGTACTTC. This encodes CASRPWTSPGEQYF.

The V and J genes are TRBV7-9 and TRBJ1-4, with D possibly being TRBD1 (6 bases). Trimming removed 1 base at V and 0 bases at J, with 18 bases between. CDR1 and CDR2 from the germline V gene are SEHNR and FQNEAQ (reference sequence). The CDR3 has 19 amino acids. CDR3 sequence (DNA): TGTGCCAGCAGCTTAGTTCGGGGGGCGGTCACAACAACTAATGAAAAACTGTTTTTT. It specifies CASSLVRGAVTTTNEKLFF.

The CDR3 nucleotides are TGTGCCAGCAGCTTGGGGGGACTAGCGGGGTACAATGAGCAGTTCTTC. Residues: CASSLGGLAGYNEQFF. This chain links TRBV5-8 with TRBJ2-1; TRBD2 matches at 13 bases. The CDR3 sequence is 16 residues long. V gave up 0 bases and J gave up 4 bases; unmatched junction bases: 1. The V gene's germline CDR1 is SGHTS and CDR2 YDEGEE.

The chain uses TRBV25-1 and TRBJ2-5, with a tentative D call TRBD2 (7 bases). This CDR3 region has 14 residues. Germline values: CDR1 MGHDK, CDR2 SYGVNS. V gave up 2 bases and J gave up 5 bases, with 12 bases separating them. CDR3 amino acids: CASSERGGRETQYF. The CDR3 bases are TGTGCCAGCAGTGAAAGGGGGGGCCGGGAGACCCAGTACTTC.

A note on this clone: The junction differs from germline at one of its ends, possibly a read error. The chain is built from TRBV7-7 and TRBJ2-7; maybe TRBD2 (5 bases). Germline V gene data show CDR1 as SSHAT and CDR2 as FNYEAQ (reference sequence). The CDR3 runs 13 residues. CDR3: CASSYGELDEQYF. The CDR3 DNA is TGTGCTAGCAGCTACGGGGAACTGGACGAGCAGTACTTC.

The chain links TRBV19 to TRBJ2-7; 7 bases match TRBD2. Losses at the gene ends were 6 bases for V and 0 bases for J; bases not matched to a gene: 5. The CDR3 contains 14 residues. Per the germline V gene, CDR1 is LNHDA and CDR2 is SQIVND (reference sequence). Here the CDR3 reads CASRPGGSSYEQYF. As DNA, the CDR3 is TGTGCCAGTAGGCCGGGCGGGAGCTCCTACGAGCAGTACTTC.

The V gene is TRBV7-2, the J gene TRBJ2-7, with 7 positions matching TRBD2. Per the germline V gene, CDR1 is SGHTA and CDR2 is FQGNSA. J lost 4 bases, V lost 3 bases, and 6 bases had no gene match. The CDR3 has 14 residues. The CDR3 DNA sequence: TGTGCCAGCAGCTTTGGGGGAGGGCCTTACGAGCAGTACTTC. Protein product: CASSFGGGPYEQYF.

The rearrangement uses TRBV13 and TRBJ2-1; D gene ambiguous. The CDR3 runs 13 residues. Trimming stripped 5 bases from V and 6 bases from J, with 11 bases between. CDR1 and CDR2 (germline): PRHDT, FYEKMQ (reference sequence). CDR3 region: CASSRRRGNEQFF. The CDR3 DNA follows: TGTGCCAGCAGCCGCCGGCGAGGCAATGAGCAGTTCTTC.

The genes are TRBV27 and TRBJ1-6, with D perhaps TRBD1 (6 bases). Trimming took off 4 bases at V and 6 bases at J, with 16 bases between the two ends. Germline V gene lookup returns CDR1 MNHEY and CDR2 SMNVEV (reference sequence). CDR3 length: 16 residues. The CDR3 nucleotides read TGTGCCAGCAGTTATACCAGGGGTAGGAGTAATTCACCCCTCCACTTT. It translates to CASSYTRGRSNSPLHF.

This sequence joins TRBV9 and TRBJ2-3; weak D call: TRBD1 (6 bases). Germline V gene lookup returns CDR1 SGDLS and CDR2 YYNGEE. The CDR3 has 17 residues. The V and J ends lost 0 bases and 0 bases respectively, with 14 bases between them. In DNA form, the CDR3 reads TGTGCCAGCAGCGTAGAGTTCGGGCAGGGGAGCACAGATACGCAGTATTTT. Its translation is CASSVEFGQGSTDTQYF.

The V call is TRBV2, the J call TRBJ1-4; 9 nucleotides agree with TRBD1. J was trimmed by 6 bases and V by 5 bases; bases with no gene match: 7. Germline V gene sequence: CDR1 SNHLY, CDR2 FYNNEI. This CDR3 is built from 15 residues. This chain's CDR3 is CASSPPGQGDEKLFF. CDR3 in DNA: TGTGCCAGCAGTCCCCCGGGACAGGGTGATGAAAAACTGTTTTTT.

CDR3 DNA: TGTGCCAGCAGCTTATGGGGGGAAATAGCCGAGCAGTACTTC. Residues: CASSLWGEIAEQYF. This rearrangement joins TRBV7-2 to TRBJ2-7; D possibly corresponds to TRBD2 (6 bases). Germline V gene data show CDR1 as SGHTA and CDR2 as FQGNSA. This CDR3 region has 14 residues. V dropped 2 bases and J dropped 6 bases, with 14 bases sitting between them.

V usage is TRBV4-3 and J usage is TRBJ2-1; 9 nucleotides agree with TRBD2. Germline CDR1 reads LGHNA; CDR2 reads YSLEER. Trimming removed 0 bases from V and 0 bases from J; junction bases left unmatched: 0. The length of the CDR3 is 16 residues. The CDR3 loop is CASSQEREGSYNEQFF. The CDR3 nucleotides are TGCGCCAGCAGCCAAGAGCGGGAGGGCTCCTACAATGAGCAGTTCTTC.

The chain carries TRBV12-2 and TRBJ2-1; the table gives TRBD1 as D, unverified against the DNA. TRBV12-2 is designated a pseudogene. CDR3 size: 21 residues. CDR3 sequence reads: CASRLGNSGQGANGSYNEQFF. CDR3 DNA: TGTGCAAGTCGCTTAGGCAATTCGGGACAGGGGGCGAATGGGTCCTACAATGAGCAGTTCTTC.

This clone was recorded a few times. V gene TRBV7-9 combines with J gene TRBJ1-3; D unclear. Trimming took 6 bases from V and 0 from J, leaving 15 bases between them. The CDR3 runs 16 residues. Germline V gene sequence: CDR1 SEHNR, CDR2 FQNEAQ (reference sequence). Here the CDR3 DNA reads TGTGCCAGCAGTCCTCAGTGGAGGGACTCTGGAAACACCATATATTTT. Protein product: CASSPQWRDSGNTIYF.

In its sample, this clone is medium-sized. This chain connects TRBV7-2 to TRBJ2-7, with a tentative D call TRBD1 (5 bases). The germline V and J ends were trimmed by 2 bases and 1 base, with 12 bases remaining between them. CDR1 and CDR2 (germline): SGHTA, FQGNSA. The CDR3 contains 15 residues. CDR3 loop: CASSLLSGISYEQYF. For the CDR3, the DNA is TGTGCCAGCAGCTTATTATCAGGGATTTCCTACGAGCAGTACTTC.

The chain carries TRBV30 and TRBJ2-1, with 8 nucleotides matching TRBD1. The CDR3 is made up of 13 amino acids. Losses at the gene ends were 5 bases for V and 4 bases for J; bases not matched to a gene: 4. Germline CDR1 GTSNPN, CDR2 SVGIG (reference sequence). The CDR3 loop is CAWDRGGYNEQFF. CDR3 sequence (DNA): TGTGCCTGGGACAGGGGTGGGTACAATGAGCAGTTCTTC.

The chain uses TRBV4-3 and TRBJ1-3; D is ambiguous. CDR3 size: 14 residues. The germline V gene has CDR1 LGHNA and CDR2 YSLEER. V shed 1 base and J shed 3 bases, with 7 bases lying between them. The CDR3 here is CASSQGLDGNTIYF. The CDR3 DNA reads as TGCGCCAGCAGCCAAGGGCTAGATGGAAACACCATATATTTT.